These T cell receptor beta chains were read from a single sample in a study of blood T cells in healthy people across ages. A single record per CDR3 protein comes from TCRdb applying MiXCR to the 5' RACE reads. Of 890,000 or so distinct CDR3 sequences listed, less than 80% are singletons. Sequencing was performed on blood. The receptor set was obtained from a man aged 30 to 45 in good health. Both conserved end residues are part of each CDR3. A D gene is named only where the DNA matches it firmly. The listing skips clone size in some rows; elsewhere it reads once, few, many or a size class.

size: NA; D: NA; J: TRBJ1-2; V: TRBV20-1; DNA: TGCAGTGCGGGAAAGAACTATGGCTACACCTTC; CDR3: CSAGKNYGYTF
size: few; D: NA; J: TRBJ2-5; V: TRBV7-6; DNA: TGTGCCAGCAGCTACCTCGTGGGAGAGACCCAGTACTTC; CDR3: CASSYLVGETQYF
size: NA; D: TRBD1; J: TRBJ2-5; V: TRBV10-1; DNA: TGCGCCAGCAGTGAAACAGGGGCAGGGGAGACCCAGTACTTC; CDR3: CASSETGAGETQYF
size: NA; D: TRBD1; J: TRBJ2-7; V: TRBV5-1; DNA: TGCGCCAGCAGATTGGAGACAGGGAGCTACGAGCAGTACTTC; CDR3: CASRLETGSYEQYF
size: NA; D: NA; J: TRBJ1-2; V: TRBV29-1; DNA: TGCAGCGTCGTTTGGACAAATTCTAACTATGGCTACACCTTC; CDR3: CSVVWTNSNYGYTF
size: NA; D: NA; J: TRBJ2-5; V: TRBV12-3/TRBV12-4; DNA: TGTGCCAGCAGTTTAGGGTCCCGTTTAGTCGGGACCCAGTACTTC; CDR3: CASSLGSRLVGTQYF
size: NA; D: NA; J: TRBJ2-7; V: TRBV7-9; DNA: TGTGGCAGCAGCCGCCCGGGAAGCTCCTACGAGCAGTACTTC; CDR3: CGSSRPGSSYEQYF
size: many; D: NA; J: TRBJ2-7; V: TRBV14; DNA: TGTGCCAGCAGCCAAGTATACGAGCAGTACTTC; CDR3: CASSQVYEQYF
size: NA; D: TRBD1; J: TRBJ2-1; V: TRBV7-2; DNA: TGTGCCAGCAGTACCAGGGGGCGCAATGAGCAGTTCTTC; CDR3: CASSTRGRNEQFF
size: NA; D: TRBD1; J: TRBJ1-5; V: TRBV20-1; DNA: TGCAGTGCTAGAGGTGCGACAGGGGATCAGCCCCAGCATTTT; CDR3: CSARGATGDQPQHF
size: NA; D: NA; J: TRBJ1-2; V: TRBV30; DNA: TGTGCCTGGAGTGTTGGCAGCACTAACTATGGCTACACCTTC; CDR3: CAWSVGSTNYGYTF
size: NA; D: NA; J: TRBJ2-1; V: TRBV10-3; DNA: TGTGCCATCAAACCCGGGACCGGCAATGAGCAGTTCTTC; CDR3: CAIKPGTGNEQFF
size: NA; D: NA; J: TRBJ2-7; V: TRBV3-1; DNA: TGTGCCAGCGGCCACGCGGGACGGTCGGACGAGCAGTACTTC; CDR3: CASGHAGRSDEQYF
size: few; D: TRBD2; J: TRBJ2-7; V: TRBV20-1; DNA: TGCAGTGCTAGAGCCCTAAGACCGATCGGGGGGTCGGGCGAGCAGTACTTC; CDR3: CSARALRPIGGSGEQYF